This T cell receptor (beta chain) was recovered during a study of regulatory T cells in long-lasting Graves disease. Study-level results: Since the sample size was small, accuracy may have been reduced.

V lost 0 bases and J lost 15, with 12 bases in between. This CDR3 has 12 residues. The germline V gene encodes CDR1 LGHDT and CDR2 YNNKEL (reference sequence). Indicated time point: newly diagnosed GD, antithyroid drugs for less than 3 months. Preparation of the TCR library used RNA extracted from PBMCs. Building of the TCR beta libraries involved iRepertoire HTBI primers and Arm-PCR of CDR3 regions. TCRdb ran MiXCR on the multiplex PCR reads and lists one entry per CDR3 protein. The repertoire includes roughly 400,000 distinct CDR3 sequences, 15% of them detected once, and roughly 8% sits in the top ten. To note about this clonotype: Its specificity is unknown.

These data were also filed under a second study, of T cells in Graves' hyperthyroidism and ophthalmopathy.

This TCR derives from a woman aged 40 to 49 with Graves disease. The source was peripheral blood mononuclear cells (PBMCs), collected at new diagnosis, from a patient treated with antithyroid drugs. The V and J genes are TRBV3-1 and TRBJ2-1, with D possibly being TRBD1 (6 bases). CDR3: CASSQDRGTWFF. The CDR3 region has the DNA TGTGCCAGCAGCCAAGATAGGGGGACGTGGTTCTTC.